This T cell receptor (beta chain) was documented in a study of cytomegalovirus exposure and HLA in healthy donors. Amplification used 60 Vbeta primers and 13 Jbeta primers. The protocol was immunoSEQ multiplex PCR, while the TCRdb copy is restricted to in-frame clones and leaves out a portion. The sample includes some 120,000 clones, more than 65% of them seen just once. The germline V gene has CDR1 SGHDT and CDR2 YYEEEE. This CDR3 has 14 residues. The trim removed 2 bases at V and 7 bases at J, leaving 5 bases unmatched. This clone has only one observation. The receptor was isolated from a man aged 18 to 29 in good health and CMV-seronegative. The chain has TRBV5-6 and TRBJ2-1; 8 bases match TRBD2. The source material was PBMCs. The CDR3, as DNA: TGTGCCAGCAGCTTAGCGGGGGCCGAGAATGAGCAGTTCTTC. It translates to CASSLAGAENEQFF.